These 30 T cell receptor beta chains were sequenced from one sample in a study of T cell responses to AZD1222 COVID-19 vaccine. The assay was immunoSEQ multiplex PCR, and TCRdb's table has in-frame clones only and misses some. The sample lists some 170,000 clones, approximately 90% seen once, with about 4.1% in the top ten. This specimen was peripheral blood, taken 28 days after the second dose of the MenACWY control vaccine. These receptors were obtained from an adult who received the MenACWY meningococcal vaccine as a control.

This clone was recorded only once. The V call is TRBV4-2, the J call TRBJ2-5; TRBD1 matches at 7 bases. The CDR3 runs to 14 residues. Germline CDR1 is LGHNA and CDR2 is YNFKEQ. With 1 base clipped from V and 8 bases from J, the junction kept 7 bases outside the gene matches. Here the CDR3 reads CASSQGQGEGTQYF. The CDR3 coding sequence is TGTGCCAGCAGCCAAGGACAGGGCGAGGGAACCCAGTACTTC.

This clone has more than one count but fewer than ten. The chain links TRBV18 to TRBJ2-2; perhaps TRBD1 as D (5 bases). From germline, CDR1 is KGHSH and CDR2 LQKENI. CDR3 size: 16 residues. V dropped 4 bases and J dropped 0 bases, with 12 bases sitting between them. CDR3 DNA sequence: TGTGCCAGCTCACTACGGACAAACACGAACACCGGGGAGCTGTTTTTT. This codes for CASSLRTNTNTGELFF. Together with reference TRBV18 and TRBJ2-2, the CDR3 gives the full variable domain: NAGVMQNPRHLVRRRGQEARLRCSPMKGHSHVYWYRQLPEEGLKFMVYLQKENIIDESGMPKERFSAEFPKEGPSILRIQQVVRGDSAAYFCASSLRTNTNTGELFFGEGSRLTVL.

The chain links TRBV6-2 or TRBV6-3 to TRBJ1-2; unclear D gene. V was clipped by 4 bases and J by 4 bases, with 10 bases between them. Germline CDR1 and CDR2: MNHEY and SVGEGT. This CDR3 region has 13 residues. The CDR3, as DNA: TGTGCCAGCAGTTGGGAAGGAAGCTATGGCTACACCTTC. Its translation is CASSWEGSYGYTF.

This clone was seen more than once but under ten times. V usage is TRBV20-1 and J usage is TRBJ1-5; D not certain. This CDR3 has 15 residues. Trimming took off 5 bases at V and 0 bases at J, with 14 bases between the two ends. Germline V gives CDR1 DFQATT, CDR2 SNEGSKA (reference sequence). CDR3 region: CSAGGTDYSNQPQHF. The CDR3 DNA follows: TGCAGTGCTGGTGGCACCGACTATAGCAATCAGCCCCAGCATTTT.

The chain combines TRBV30 with TRBJ1-1; D is undetermined. The CDR3 totals 11 residues. The germline V and J ends were trimmed by 8 bases and 4 bases, with 11 bases remaining between them. Germline V gene sequence: CDR1 GTSNPN, CDR2 SVGIG (reference sequence). This CDR3 is CAGRRATEAFF. The CDR3 nucleotides are TGTGCCGGACGGAGGGCCACTGAAGCTTTCTTT.

The V gene is TRBV5-6, the J gene TRBJ2-7, with D tentatively TRBD2 (6 bases). The CDR3 contains 14 residues. V lost 1 base to trimming and J lost 5 bases, with 13 bases between them. Germline V CDR1 and CDR2: SGHDT, YYEEEE. CDR3 sequence: CASSLPPGVNEQYF. The CDR3 nucleotides are TGTGCCAGCAGCTTGCCGCCGGGGGTGAACGAGCAGTACTTC.

This rearrangement joins TRBV2 to TRBJ1-4; D is ambiguous. This CDR3 region has 14 residues. Trimming stripped 6 bases from V and 3 bases from J, with 11 bases between. The germline gives CDR1 SNHLY, CDR2 FYNNEI. The CDR3 nucleotides are TGTGCCAGCAGAATCGCGAGCCCTAATGAAAAACTGTTTTTT. This gives the protein CASRIASPNEKLFF. Supplemented by reference TRBV2 and TRBJ1-4, the full variable domain reads EPEVTQTPSHQVTQMGQEVILRCVPISNHLYFYWYRQILGQKVEFLVSFYNNEISEKSEIFDDQFSVERPDGSNFTLKIRSTKLEDSAMYFCASRIASPNEKLFFGSGTQLSVL.

The rearrangement uses TRBV6-5 and TRBJ1-1; D ambiguous. The CDR3 sequence is 14 residues long. V shed 6 bases and J shed 0 bases, with 11 bases lying between them. Germline lookup yields CDR1 MNHEY and CDR2 SVGAGI. The CDR3 region is CASRKEGLNTEAFF. CDR3 DNA sequence: TGTGCCAGCAGGAAAGAAGGGCTGAACACTGAAGCTTTCTTT.

The chain carries TRBV7-9 and TRBJ1-2, with a tentative D call TRBD1 (5 bases). V lost 3 bases and J 7 bases, leaving 15 bases between the germline ends. This CDR3 has 14 amino acids. Per the germline V gene, CDR1 is SEHNR and CDR2 is FQNEAQ (reference sequence). DNA of the CDR3: TGTGCCAGCAGCTTTTGGAGCAGGGAGGCTGGCTACACCTTC. This translates into CASSFWSREAGYTF.

Only one count was recorded for this clone. The chain has TRBV5-6 and TRBJ1-1; tentatively, D is TRBD1 (5 bases). Germline V gene sequence: CDR1 SGHDT, CDR2 YYEEEE. This CDR3 is built from 16 residues. The V and J ends lost 1 base and 5 bases respectively, with 18 bases between them. As DNA, the CDR3 is TGTGCCAGCAGCTTGTATTCTATCTGGGGGGAGACTGAAGCTTTCTTT. As protein: CASSLYSIWGETEAFF.

V and J are TRBV5-4 and TRBJ2-3; unclear D gene. Trimming removed 4 bases at V and 4 bases at J, with 13 bases between. This CDR3 region has 14 residues. The germline CDR1 and CDR2 sequences are SGHNT and YYREEE (reference sequence). CDR3 loop: CASSLNSGPDTQYF. CDR3 coding DNA: TGTGCCAGCAGCCTGAACTCAGGCCCAGATACGCAGTATTTT. Full variable domain (rest looked up from reference TRBV5-4 and TRBJ2-3): ETGVTQSPTHLIKTRGQQVTLRCSSQSGHNTVSWYQQALGQGPQFIFQYYREEENGRGNFPPRFSGLQFPNYSSELNVNALELDDSALYLCASSLNSGPDTQYFGPGTRLTVL.

The chain recombines TRBV29-1 with TRBJ1-2; TRBD1 aligns across 7 bases. The germline gives CDR1 SQVTM, CDR2 ANQGSEA. The CDR3 totals 12 residues. V lost 7 bases and J lost 4; bases outside the gene matches: 6. The CDR3 region is CSAKQGIYGYTF. CDR3 DNA: TGCAGCGCCAAACAGGGGATCTATGGCTACACCTTC.

The chain uses TRBV6-2 or TRBV6-3 and TRBJ2-5; D is undetermined. The CDR3 runs to 16 residues. From germline, CDR1 is MNHEY and CDR2 SVGEGT. The V end lost 0 bases, the J end lost 5 bases, and 16 bases lay between the germline ends. The CDR3 protein is CASSYSRWASAETQYF. The DNA of the CDR3 is TGTGCCAGCAGTTACTCGAGGTGGGCGAGTGCCGAGACCCAGTACTTC.

The J gene is TRBJ1-1, the V gene TRBV6-1; D call uncertain. Trimming shortened V by 2 bases and J by 1 base, and 5 bases separated the two germline ends. The CDR3 is made up of 13 amino acids. CDR1 is MNHNS and CDR2 is SASEGT in the germline V gene. The CDR3 sequence is CASSETENTEAFF. DNA for the CDR3: TGTGCCAGCAGTGAAACAGAGAACACTGAAGCTTTCTTT.

The CDR3 region is CASSYLGQGAHEQYF. DNA for the CDR3: TGTGCCAGCAGTTACTTGGGACAGGGGGCCCACGAGCAGTACTTC. The chain links TRBV6-5 to TRBJ2-7, with 12 bases matching TRBD1. This CDR3 spans 15 amino acids. The V segment lost 1 base and the J segment 5 bases; nucleotides outside the gene matches: 3. CDR1 and CDR2 from the germline V gene are MNHEY and SVGAGI.

This clone came up once. This sequence joins TRBV19 and TRBJ1-2; TRBD1 might be the D (6 bases). The CDR3 contains 14 residues. The germline V and J ends were trimmed by 5 bases and 5 bases, with 15 bases remaining between them. Germline V CDR1 and CDR2: LNHDA, SQIVND (reference sequence). CDR3 loop: CASSPPKGGYGYTF. The CDR3 DNA follows: TGTGCCAGTAGTCCCCCCAAAGGGGGATATGGCTACACCTTC. The full variable domain, with the rest looked up from reference TRBV19 and TRBJ1-2, is DGGITQSPKYLFRKEGQNVTLSCEQNLNHDAMYWYRQDPGQGLRLIYYSQIVNDFQKGDIAEGYSVSREKKESFPLTVTSAQKNPTAFYLCASSPPKGGYGYTFGSGTRLTVV.

The chain uses TRBV3-1 (or the pseudogene TRBV3-2) and TRBJ2-3; 13 nucleotides align to TRBD2. With 3 bases clipped from V and 4 bases from J, the junction kept 10 bases outside the gene matches. The length of the CDR3 is 18 residues. The germline CDR1 and CDR2 sequences are LGHDT and YNNKEL (reference sequence). CDR3 in amino acids: CASSHNPGLAGMADTQYF. The CDR3 region has the DNA TGTGCCAGCAGCCACAATCCGGGACTAGCGGGAATGGCAGATACGCAGTATTTT.

The V gene is TRBV9, the J gene TRBJ1-2; D is uncertain. The germline V gene has CDR1 SGDLS and CDR2 YYNGEE. V was clipped by 3 bases and J by 10 bases, with 7 bases between them. This CDR3 contains 10 residues. The CDR3 here is CASSGLDYTF. CDR3 DNA: TGTGCCAGCAGCGGGCTGGACTACACCTTC.

In its sample, this clone was seen once. The gene calls are TRBV2 and TRBJ1-1; TRBD1 matches at 9 bases. Unmatched junction bases numbered 6, after V lost 8 bases and J lost 5 bases. The CDR3 is 13 amino acids. Germline V gene sequence: CDR1 SNHLY, CDR2 FYNNEI. The CDR3 DNA reads TGTGCCAGCTTATGGACAGGGGATACTGAAGCTTTCTTT. This gives the protein CASLWTGDTEAFF.

V usage is TRBV19 and J usage is TRBJ2-1; D possibly corresponds to TRBD2 (6 bases). Per the germline V gene, CDR1 is LNHDA and CDR2 is SQIVND (reference sequence). This CDR3 is built from 16 residues. The V gene lost 3 bases and the J gene lost 0 bases, with 12 bases spanning the gap. In DNA form, the CDR3 reads TGTGCCAGTAGTATTTGGTCCGGGAGCTCCTACAATGAGCAGTTCTTC. Its protein product is CASSIWSGSSYNEQFF.

This chain links TRBV6-5 with TRBJ2-7; TRBD1 or TRBD2 may be the D gene (7 bases each). The germline V gene has CDR1 MNHEY and CDR2 SVGAGI. This CDR3 has 15 residues. Trimming stripped 4 bases from V and 2 bases from J, with 15 bases between. This CDR3 is CASSSRQGGAYEQYF. In DNA, the CDR3 is TGTGCCAGCAGTTCTCGACAGGGAGGGGCCTACGAGCAGTACTTC.

This clone was counted only a few times. The rearrangement links TRBV18 to TRBJ2-1, with 9 bases lining up with TRBD2. This CDR3 is built from 20 residues. J lost 0 bases, V lost 6 bases, and 18 bases had no gene match. The germline gives CDR1 KGHSH, CDR2 LQKENI. The DNA for the CDR3 is TGTGCCAGCTCTCTCTTCGCTCCGGGGAGCGGGAGGAGCTCCTACAATGAGCAGTTCTTC. Translation gives CASSLFAPGSGRSSYNEQFF.

The CDR3 loop reads CAGRPGTGELFF. CDR3 in DNA: TGTGCCGGCCGACCGGGCACCGGGGAGCTGTTTTTT. The chain combines TRBV30 with TRBJ2-2; D gene unclear. The CDR3 is 12 amino acids. Trimming removed 8 bases from V and 4 bases from J, with 11 bases in between. The germline V gene encodes CDR1 GTSNPN and CDR2 SVGIG (reference sequence).

The genes are TRBV6-2 or TRBV6-3 and TRBJ2-3; 9 nucleotides agree with TRBD1. The CDR3 spans 15 residues. Losses at the gene ends were 4 bases for V and 5 bases for J; bases not matched to a gene: 7. Germline loops: CDR1 MNHEY, CDR2 SVGEGT. The CDR3 region is CASSLGQGEVDTQYF. The CDR3 bases are TGTGCCAGCAGTTTGGGACAGGGAGAGGTAGATACGCAGTATTTT.

The chain links TRBV4-3 to TRBJ2-2, with D uncertain. Germline CDR1 is LGHNA and CDR2 is YSLEER. The CDR3 has 17 residues. The V gene lost 0 bases and the J gene lost 0 bases, with 11 bases spanning the gap. The CDR3 sequence is CASSQDFATSNTGELFF. As DNA, the CDR3 is TGCGCCAGCAGCCAAGACTTCGCGACCTCGAACACCGGGGAGCTGTTTTTT.

This clone appeared a single time. This sequence joins TRBV13 and TRBJ1-2; tentative D call: TRBD1 (5 bases). The CDR3 totals 14 residues. Looked up from germline, CDR1 is PRHDT and CDR2 is FYEKMQ (reference sequence). V lost 5 bases, J lost 4 bases, and 14 bases lay in between. The CDR3 nucleotides are TGTGCCAGCAGCCCGTCGACAGTCGTCTATGGCTACACCTTC. Amino acids: CASSPSTVVYGYTF.

This sequence joins TRBV11-3 and TRBJ2-2, with D possibly TRBD1 on 7 matching bases. The CDR3 extends over 16 amino acids. The germline CDR1 and CDR2 sequences are SGHNT and YENEEA. V was cut by 1 base and J by 4 bases, with 13 bases left in between. In DNA, the CDR3 is TGTGCCAGCAGCTTAGCCCCAGGGGGGCTCACCGGGGAGCTGTTTTTT. Translating gives CASSLAPGGLTGELFF.

The chain employs TRBV19 and TRBJ2-1; D is perhaps TRBD2 (6 bases). The CDR3 consists of 15 residues. V was shortened by 9 bases and J by 3 bases, with 18 bases between the two germline ends. The V gene's germline CDR1 is LNHDA and CDR2 SQIVND (reference sequence). CDR3 nucleotide sequence: TGTGCCAGCCAACACTCTAGCGCACTCTACAATGAGCAGTTCTTC. Amino acid sequence: CASQHSSALYNEQFF.

The chain combines TRBV7-2 with TRBJ1-3, with unresolved D. Trimming took 1 base from V and 7 from J, leaving 5 bases between them. Germline values: CDR1 SGHTA, CDR2 FQGNSA. CDR3 length: 12 amino acids. CDR3 sequence: CASSLEWNTIYF. The CDR3 DNA is TGTGCCAGCAGCTTAGAGTGGAACACCATATATTTT. Full variable domain (missing parts from reference TRBV7-2 and TRBJ1-3): GAGVSQSPSNKVTEKGKDVELRCDPISGHTALYWYRQSLGQGLEFLIYFQGNSAPDKSGLPSDRFSAERTGGSVSTLTIQRTQQEDSAVYLCASSLEWNTIYFGEGSWLTVV.

This clone appeared once. This chain links TRBV19 with TRBJ2-3; D might be TRBD2 (5 bases). The CDR3 is 17 residues long. Germline V gives CDR1 LNHDA, CDR2 SQIVND (reference sequence). V gave up 5 bases and J gave up 2 bases, with 20 bases separating them. The CDR3 spells CASSFRRTGAATDTQYF. The CDR3 coding sequence is TGTGCCAGTAGTTTCCGGCGGACTGGTGCGGCCACAGATACGCAGTATTTT.